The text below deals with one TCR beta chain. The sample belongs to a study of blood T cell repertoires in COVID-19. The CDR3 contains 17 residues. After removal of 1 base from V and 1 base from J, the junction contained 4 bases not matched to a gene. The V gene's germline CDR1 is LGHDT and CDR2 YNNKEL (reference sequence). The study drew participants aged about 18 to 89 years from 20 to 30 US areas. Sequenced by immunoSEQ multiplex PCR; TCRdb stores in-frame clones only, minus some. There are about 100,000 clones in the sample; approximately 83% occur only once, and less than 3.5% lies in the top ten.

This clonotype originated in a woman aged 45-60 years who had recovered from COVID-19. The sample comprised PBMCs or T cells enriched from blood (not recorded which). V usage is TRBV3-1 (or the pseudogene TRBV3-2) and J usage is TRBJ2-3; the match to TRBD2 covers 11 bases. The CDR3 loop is CASSQVLAGGGTDTQYF. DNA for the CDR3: TGTGCCAGCAGCCAAGTCCTAGCGGGAGGAGGCACAGATACGCAGTATTTT.